The sequence of this T cell receptor beta chain was determined in a study of immune cell composition in non-small cell lung cancer. V was pared by 0 bases and J by 8 bases, with 10 bases of the junction left unmatched. The CDR3 loop spans 18 amino acids. The germline CDR1 and CDR2 sequences are SGDLS and YYNGEE. Sequencing was performed with immunoSEQ multiplex PCR; in TCRdb, only in-frame clones are kept and a portion is missing. The table has 700 to 900 clones, around 73% seen once. The origin of this receptor is a human donor with non-small cell lung cancer. The chain combines TRBV9 with TRBJ2-1; 14 positions agree with TRBD2. The sequenced sample was lung tumor tissue. The CDR3 here is CASSVASRTSGRPHEQFF. The CDR3 DNA is TGTGCCAGCAGCGTAGCTTCCCGGACTAGCGGGAGGCCACATGAGCAGTTCTTC.